This TCR beta chain was recorded in a study of blood T cell repertoires in COVID-19. Study at large: Sources were T cells, B-cell-depleted T cells, or PBMCs; the material itself was cDNA or gDNA.

The CDR3 contains 19 residues. Germline assignment: CDR1 ENHRY and CDR2 SYGVKD. V dropped 2 bases and J dropped 8; count of bases not matched to a gene: 16. Generated by immunoSEQ multiplex PCR, the TCRdb table keeps only in-frame clones and is missing some. The repertoire holds approximately 180,000 clones, about 83% seen once, with 15% to 20% in the top ten. The gene calls are TRBV10-3 and TRBJ2-1, with 12 nucleotides matching TRBD2. The origin of this receptor is a person aged 65-85 years with COVID-19, enrolled during active disease. The source material was peripheral blood. The CDR3 region has the DNA TGTGCCATCAGTGAGAGACTAGCGGGAGTCGGTGTCTTCGGTCATGAGCAGTTCTTC. The encoded protein is CAISERLAGVGVFGHEQFF.